The 13 T cell receptor beta chains below come from one sample, sequenced in a study of blood T cell repertoires in COVID-19. Measured with immunoSEQ multiplex PCR; TCRdb has only the in-frame clones, and not every one. The profile covers roughly 350,000 clones, with approximately 81% appearing a single time and 3% to 4.5% taken by the ten largest. The sequenced material came from peripheral blood. Every receptor here comes from a young woman with acute or convalescent COVID-19.

As concerns this clone: This CDR3 is also generated by other DNA sequences in the sample. The chain recombines TRBV3-1 (or the pseudogene TRBV3-2) with TRBJ1-2, with D tentatively TRBD1 (5 bases). V was pared by 4 bases and J by 8 bases, with 11 bases between. Germline loops: CDR1 LGHDT, CDR2 YNNKEL (reference sequence). CDR3 length: 12 residues. CDR3 protein: CASSPLGGGYTF. The CDR3 nucleotides are TGTGCCAGCAGCCCCTTGGGGGGAGGCTACACCTTC.

The chain combines TRBV9 with TRBJ2-2, with 10 bases aligning to TRBD1. This CDR3 has 17 amino acids. CDR1 is SGDLS and CDR2 is YYNGEE in the germline V gene. Trimming took 4 bases from V and 5 from J; bases not matched to a gene: 11. CDR3 amino acids: CASSPRRGGQGTGELFF. The CDR3 DNA reads TGTGCCAGCAGCCCACGACGAGGGGGACAGGGGACCGGGGAGCTGTTTTTT.

The genes are TRBV2 and TRBJ2-6; D unclear. This CDR3 is built from 15 residues. CDR1 and CDR2 from the germline V gene are SNHLY and FYNNEI. With 3 bases removed from V and 2 bases from J, the gap between germline ends came to 8 bases. CDR3 nucleotide sequence: TGTGCCAGCAGTGAGCCTCTACCTGGGGCCAACGTCCTGACTTTC. This gives the protein CASSEPLPGANVLTF. Supplemented by reference TRBV2 and TRBJ2-6, the full variable domain reads EPEVTQTPSHQVTQMGQEVILRCVPISNHLYFYWYRQILGQKVEFLVSFYNNEISEKSEIFDDQFSVERPDGSNFTLKIRSTKLEDSAMYFCASSEPLPGANVLTFGAGSRLTVL.

This clone showed up just a few times. The chain is built from TRBV14 and TRBJ2-1, with 8 nucleotides matching TRBD2. Germline CDR1 and CDR2: SGHDN and FVKESK. The CDR3 is 14 residues long. With 3 bases clipped from V and 9 bases from J, the junction kept 7 bases outside the gene matches. Written as DNA, the CDR3 is TGTGCCAGCAGCCATAGCGGGGCGTCAGGTGAGCAGTTCTTC. Encoded protein: CASSHSGASGEQFF. The full variable domain, its missing parts supplied by reference TRBV14 and TRBJ2-1, is EAGVTQFPSHSVIEKGQTVTLRCDPISGHDNLYWYRRVMGKEIKFLLHFVKESKQDESGMPNNRFLAERTGGTYSTLKVQPAELEDSGVYFCASSHSGASGEQFFGPGTRLTVL.

The V call is TRBV20-1, the J call TRBJ1-4, with a tentative D call TRBD1 (6 bases). In germline, CDR1 is DFQATT, CDR2 SNEGSKA (reference sequence). Deletions cut 3 bases from V and 3 bases from J, with 14 bases between. The CDR3 length is 15 residues. CDR3 amino acids: CSASGGGRANEKLFF. In nucleotides, the CDR3 is TGCAGTGCTAGTGGGGGGGGCAGGGCTAATGAAAAACTGTTTTTT.

This chain links TRBV25-1 with TRBJ1-4; D is unclear. The CDR3 is made up of 14 amino acids. CDR1 and CDR2 (germline): MGHDK, SYGVNS. V was trimmed by 3 bases and J by 2 bases, leaving 7 bases between them. The CDR3 sequence: CASSEVGTNEKLFF. CDR3 in DNA: TGTGCCAGCAGTGAGGTTGGCACTAATGAAAAACTGTTTTTT.

This chain uses TRBV10-3 with TRBJ1-1; 9 bases map to TRBD1. The CDR3 runs 11 residues. Germline V CDR1 and CDR2: ENHRY, SYGVKD. With 8 bases clipped from V and 11 bases from J, the junction kept 6 bases outside the gene matches. CDR3 coding DNA: TGTGCCATCGGGGTGGACAGGGGCGCTTTCTTT. It encodes CAIGVDRGAFF.

This chain links TRBV19 with TRBJ1-2; D gene unclear. The germline V and J ends were trimmed by 7 bases and 4 bases, with 10 bases remaining between them. In germline, CDR1 is LNHDA, CDR2 SQIVND (reference sequence). This CDR3 region has 12 residues. The CDR3 is CASTPGGYGYTF. For the CDR3, the DNA is TGTGCCAGTACCCCCGGAGGCTATGGCTACACCTTC.

A word on this clone: Other DNA sequences in the sample encode the same CDR3. The genes are TRBV7-9 and TRBJ1-3; no clear D gene. Trimming shortened V by 2 bases and J by 4 bases, and 3 bases separated the two germline ends. CDR1 and CDR2 (germline): SEHNR, FQNEAQ (reference sequence). This CDR3 spans 12 amino acids. Here the CDR3 reads CASSLQGNTIYF. The CDR3 DNA sequence: TGTGCCAGCAGCTTACAAGGAAACACCATATATTTT.

The chain couples TRBV24-1 to TRBJ1-6; D is possibly TRBD1 (6 bases). The CDR3 contains 18 residues. Germline V lookup: CDR1 KGHDR, CDR2 SFDVKD. Trimming pared 2 bases from V and 4 bases from J, leaving 17 bases between. The DNA of the CDR3 is TGTGCCACCAGTGATTGGGGGGGGGCCAGGGAATATAATTCACCCCTCCACTTT. As protein: CATSDWGGAREYNSPLHF.

The chain couples TRBV7-6 to TRBJ2-7, with D maybe TRBD1 (6 bases). The CDR3 spans 14 residues. Germline lookup yields CDR1 SGHVS and CDR2 FNYEAQ. The V gene lost 2 bases and the J gene lost 2 bases, with 10 bases spanning the gap. The CDR3 DNA follows: TGTGCCAGCAGCTTAAGCGCAGGGGCCTACGAGCAGTACTTC. This sequence encodes CASSLSAGAYEQYF.

This chain's CDR3 is CASSPGLASNTGELFF. DNA of the CDR3: TGTGCCAGCAGCCCGGGACTAGCGTCGAACACCGGGGAGCTGTTTTTT. This chain connects TRBV28 to TRBJ2-2; 10 nucleotides line up with TRBD2. J gave up 0 bases and V 6 bases, and 4 bases lay outside the gene matches. Germline V gene sequence: CDR1 MDHEN, CDR2 SYDVKM. The CDR3 is 16 residues long.

The V and J genes are TRBV7-2 and TRBJ2-4; tentative D call: TRBD1 (5 bases). V was pared by 5 bases and J by 6 bases, with 14 bases between. Germline V CDR1 and CDR2: SGHTA, FQGNSA. The CDR3 length is 14 residues. Here the CDR3 DNA reads TGTGCCAGCAGCACACCCGCCCAGGGAAACATTCAGTACTTC. This sequence encodes CASSTPAQGNIQYF.